At least ten counts were recorded for the clone carrying this T cell receptor beta chain. The CDR3 length is 16 residues. Germline V CDR1 and CDR2: SGHVS, FNYEAQ. The J segment lost 6 bases and the V segment lost 1 base, leaving 10 bases of the junction unmatched. TCRdb called the reads again in MiXCR, with one record for every CDR3 protein. Of roughly 320,000 distinct CDR3 sequences in the sample, about 9.2% were seen once. These data originate in a study of T cell repertoires in cytomegalovirus infection. Study background: CMV infection together with matching HLA type was indicated by public TCR beta signatures.

This receptor was identified in a human donor in good health (CMV status not recorded). Some clones in this sample may be carry-over from other donors' samples. Material: PBMCs. The chain combines TRBV7-6 with TRBJ2-5; 8 nucleotides line up with TRBD2. The CDR3 DNA reads as TGTGCCAGCAGCTTAGTTCCGGGGGGGGGGCAAAAGACCCAGTACTTC. This translates into CASSLVPGGGQKTQYF.